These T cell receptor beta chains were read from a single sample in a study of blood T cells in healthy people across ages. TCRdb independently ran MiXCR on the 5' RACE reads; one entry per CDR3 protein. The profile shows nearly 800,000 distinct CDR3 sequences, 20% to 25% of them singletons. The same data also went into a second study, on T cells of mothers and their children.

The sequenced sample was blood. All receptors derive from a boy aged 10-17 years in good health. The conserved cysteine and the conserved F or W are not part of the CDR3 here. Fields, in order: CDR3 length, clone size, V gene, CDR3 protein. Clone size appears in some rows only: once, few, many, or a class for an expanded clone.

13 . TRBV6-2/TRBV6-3 ASSGSTSTYNEQF
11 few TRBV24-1 ATSDYYRAEQF
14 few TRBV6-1 ASSPWTSGEDNEQF
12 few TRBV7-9 ASSHHLAGNEQF
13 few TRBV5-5 ASSLAQGAFGELF
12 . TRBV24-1 ATSDLDSNQPQH
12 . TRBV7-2 ASSPGLYTDTQY
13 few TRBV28 ASTPVDRAKDTQY
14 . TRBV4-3 ASSQDLPGSSYEQY
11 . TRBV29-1 SVDDPDRAEQY
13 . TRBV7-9 ASSDVLASPYEQY
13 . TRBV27 ASSLEHGVWYEQY
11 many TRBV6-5 ASSFKGSYEQY
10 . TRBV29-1 SGLAGAETQY
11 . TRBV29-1 SALAGLLDGYT
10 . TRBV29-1 SVVQGNYGYT
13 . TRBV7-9 ASSRPRTGNYGYT
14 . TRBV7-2 ASSLDMGYSYNEQF
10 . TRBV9 ASSGGQDGAF
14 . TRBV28 ASSLTGTALIQPQH
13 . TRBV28 ASRLPGTQKETQY
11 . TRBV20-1 SASSSGGDEQY
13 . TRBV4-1 ASSQVEGTSYEQY
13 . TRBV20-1 SGTNRGYASYEQY
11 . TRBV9 ASSVDQADEQY
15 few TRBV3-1 ASSGREGASGNQPQH
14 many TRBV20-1 SARDLGLTAGNTIY
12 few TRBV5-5 ASNSITYSNEQF
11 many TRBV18 ASSPRLGETQY
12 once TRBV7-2 ASSWTGDNQPQH
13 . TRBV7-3 ASSSSGTQGEKLF
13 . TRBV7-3 ASSLIPSTYNEQF
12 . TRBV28 ASRTGGLDYGYT
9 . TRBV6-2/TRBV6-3 ASTHGGEQF
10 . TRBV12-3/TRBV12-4 ASRRQLYEQY
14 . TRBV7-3 ASSLRTGLNTGELF
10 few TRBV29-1 SVDSGINEQF
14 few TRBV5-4 ASSLAGLGYQETQY
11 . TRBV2 ASSNRMNQPQH
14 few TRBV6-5 ASRRTASSGANVLT
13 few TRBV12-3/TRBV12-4 ASSPDVNGAGELF
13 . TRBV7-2 ASSPGQGAPRKQF
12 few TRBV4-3 ASSPGTRDNEQF
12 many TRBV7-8 ASSPVGRNTEAF
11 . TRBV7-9 ASREGSYNEQF